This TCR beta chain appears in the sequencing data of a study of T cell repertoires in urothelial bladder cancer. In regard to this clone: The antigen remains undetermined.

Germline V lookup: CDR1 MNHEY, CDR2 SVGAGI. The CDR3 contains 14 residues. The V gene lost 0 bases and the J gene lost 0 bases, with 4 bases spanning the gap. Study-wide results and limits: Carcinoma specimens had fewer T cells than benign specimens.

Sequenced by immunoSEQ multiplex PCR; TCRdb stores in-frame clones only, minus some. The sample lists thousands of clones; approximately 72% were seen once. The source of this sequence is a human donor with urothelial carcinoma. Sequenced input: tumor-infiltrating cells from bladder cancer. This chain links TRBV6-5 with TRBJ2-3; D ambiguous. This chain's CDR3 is CASSYSDSTDTQYF. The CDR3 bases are TGTGCCAGCAGTTACTCGGACAGCACAGATACGCAGTATTTT.